The T cell receptor (beta chain) under discussion was sequenced for a study of cytomegalovirus exposure and HLA in healthy donors. Study-level background: A data release that came early held approximately 85 million unique TCRs from HLA-typed donors.

Details on this clone: Its specificity is unknown.

Study-wide results and limits: Beyond CMV serostatus, there was no information to go on about immune exposure. The classifier, whose performance was assessed in both the original and validation cohorts, reportedly diagnosed cytomegalovirus status with high specificity and sensitivity.

Every donor was a healthy person donating bone marrow. The PCR employed 60 Vbeta primers together with 13 Jbeta primers. TCRdb's copy holds only in-frame clones and misses some; the assay was immunoSEQ multiplex PCR. The table shows around 140,000 clones, with approximately 84% occurring only once. Germline loops: CDR1 SGHTS, CDR2 YDEGEE. V shed 0 bases and J shed 3 bases, with 9 bases lying between them. The CDR3 is 14 residues long. Sequences were obtained from PBMCs. This TCR came from a woman aged 18-29 years in good health and CMV-seronegative. This chain connects TRBV5-8 to TRBJ2-5; a possible D gene is TRBD1 (6 bases). CDR3 amino acids: CASSLDRAEETQYF. The CDR3 nucleotides read TGTGCCAGCAGCTTGGACAGGGCGGAAGAGACCCAGTACTTC.